This T cell receptor (beta chain) was sequenced for a study of T-cell reconstitution after alpha-beta-depleted transplantation in children. This CDR3 contains 11 residues. The V gene's germline CDR1 is MNHEY and CDR2 SVGEGT. Trimming took off 8 bases at V and 10 bases at J, with 15 bases between the two ends. Library preparation (for TCRbeta) was performed with unique molecular identifiers. TCRdb independently ran MiXCR on the PCR reads; one entry per CDR3 protein. The sample includes about 610,000 distinct CDR3 sequences, more than 9% of them seen just once. This clonotype was counted a single time. Sequences were derived from PBMCs from the stem cell graft donor, sampled from the stem cell graft. The sequence derives from a human donor who donated a stem cell graft to a child with acute myeloid leukemia. This chain joins TRBV6-2 or TRBV6-3 and TRBJ2-7, with D perhaps TRBD1 or TRBD2 (5 bases each). In nucleotides, the CDR3 is TGTGCCAGCGGTTGGGGGTCAGGACAGTACTTC. It is translated as CASGWGSGQYF.